The clone carrying this TCR beta chain was recorded a few times. This record comes from a study of T cell repertoires in cytomegalovirus infection. The CDR3 is 14 amino acids. The V end was cut by 2 bases, the J end by 1 base, with 9 bases between. Per germline, CDR1 MGHRA and CDR2 YSYEKL. MiXCR, applied by TCRdb to the reads, yields one record per CDR3 protein. Among roughly 200,000 distinct CDR3 sequences listed, roughly 15% were seen once. The V and J genes are TRBV4-1 and TRBJ2-7; D remains unclear. This TCR was recovered from a human donor in good health (CMV status not recorded). Some clones in this sample may be carry-over from other donors' samples. Sequenced input: CD8+ T cells from PBMCs. CDR3 protein: CASSQRGGSYEQYF. The CDR3 nucleotides read TGCGCCAGCAGCCAAAGAGGCGGTTCCTACGAGCAGTACTTC.